The rows below give T cell receptor beta chains drawn from one sample of a study of blood T cell repertoires in COVID-19. TCRdb's table, derived via immunoSEQ multiplex PCR, lists solely in-frame clones and lacks some. Of 500,000 or so clones in the sample, roughly 87% are singletons; the top ten hold 0.65% to 0.9%. Sequencing input: PBMCs or T cells enriched from blood (not recorded which). These receptors were taken from a woman between 18 and 30 years old who had recovered from COVID-19. Both conserved end residues are part of each CDR3. A D gene is named only where the DNA matches it firmly. The listing skips clone size in some rows; elsewhere it reads once, few, many or a size class.

j_call | d_call | v_call | clone_size | cdr3_nt | cdr3_aa
TRBJ2-7 | - | TRBV4-1 | once | TGCGCCAGCAGCCCTGACGGAGACGAGCAGTACTTC | CASSPDGDEQYF
TRBJ2-2 | - | TRBV9 | - | TGTGCCAGCAGCGTAGCTGTAACGGCGAACACCGGGGAGCTGTTTTTT | CASSVAVTANTGELFF
TRBJ1-1 | - | TRBV4-1 | - | TGCGCCAGCAGCCAAGTGAACTCTCTTTTCGTGAACACTGAAGCTTTCTTT | CASSQVNSLFVNTEAFF
TRBJ2-7 | - | TRBV4-1 | - | TGCGCCAGCAGCCAAGGCGAGGAACGGTACTTC | CASSQGEERYF
TRBJ2-7 | TRBD1 | TRBV6-5 | few | TGTGCCAGCATGTCTCGACAGGGTACAGTCTCCGAGCAGTACTTC | CASMSRQGTVSEQYF
TRBJ1-1 | TRBD1 | TRBV12-3/TRBV12-4 | - | TGTGCCAGCAGTCTACAGGGGTTTCCTGAAGCTTTCTTT | CASSLQGFPEAFF
TRBJ2-7 | TRBD2 | TRBV28 | - | TGTGCCAGCAGTTCCCCTCGACTAGCGATCTCCTACGAGCAGTACTTC | CASSSPRLAISYEQYF
TRBJ2-2 | TRBD1 | TRBV18 | few | TGTGCCAGCTCCCCGATCCCACCGGGACAGGGCTTCACCGGGGAGCTGTTTTTT | CASSPIPPGQGFTGELFF
TRBJ2-7 | - | TRBV7-2 | - | TGTGCCAGCAGCTTAGCGGAGGGCTACGAGCAGTACTTC | CASSLAEGYEQYF
TRBJ1-4 | - | TRBV30 | - | TGTGCCTGTCACAAGGGGCTACAACTTAATGAAAAACTGTTTTTT | CACHKGLQLNEKLFF
TRBJ1-1 | TRBD1 | TRBV19 | - | TGTGCCAGTAGTTCTGGGACAGGGAACACTGAAGCTTTCTTT | CASSSGTGNTEAFF
TRBJ1-1 | - | TRBV5-4 | - | TGTGCCAGCAGCCCGGGAGGGTGGAACACTGAAGCTTTCTTT | CASSPGGWNTEAFF
TRBJ1-1 | - | TRBV30 | - | TGTGCCTGGAGTACTCAGGGTAACACTGAAGCTTTCTTT | CAWSTQGNTEAFF
TRBJ2-5 | TRBD1 | TRBV2 | - | TGTGCCAGCACCGGCGGGACAGGGAAAGGAGAGACCCAGTACTTC | CASTGGTGKGETQYF
TRBJ2-7 | TRBD2 | TRBV6-2/TRBV6-3 | - | TGTGCCAGCAGTTACTCAACCGCGGGAGGTTCCAACTCCTACGAGCAGTACTTC | CASSYSTAGGSNSYEQYF
TRBJ1-1 | TRBD1 | TRBV5-1 | once | TGCGCCAGCAGCTGGTGGGGACAGGGGACCACTGAAGCTTTCTTT | CASSWWGQGTTEAFF
TRBJ1-2 | - | TRBV28 | - | TGTGCCAGCAGTTTATGTACCCCGGGATGTGGCTACACCTTC | CASSLCTPGCGYTF
TRBJ2-2 | TRBD2 | TRBV5-1 | - | TGCGCCAGCAGCCCTACTAGCGGGGGGGACACCGGGGAGCTGTTTTTT | CASSPTSGGDTGELFF
TRBJ1-2 | TRBD1 | TRBV30 | - | TGTGCCTTAGGACAGGGAAGACATGGCTACACCTTC | CALGQGRHGYTF
TRBJ2-3 | TRBD2 | TRBV2 | once | TGTGCCAGCAGTCTACTAGCGGGGAGCACAGATACGCAGTATTTT | CASSLLAGSTDTQYF
TRBJ1-2 | - | TRBV28 | once | TGTGCCAGCAGTCTCGAGAGGGGGGGGCATGGCTACACCTTC | CASSLERGGHGYTF
TRBJ1-2 | - | TRBV27 | - | TGTGCCAGCAGTTTATCTCGGGGGACCGGCAGTGGCTACACCTTC | CASSLSRGTGSGYTF
TRBJ1-1 | - | TRBV7-6 | - | TGTGCCAGCAGCCAACTAGTAGCGAACACTGAAGCTTTCTTT | CASSQLVANTEAFF
TRBJ1-5 | TRBD1 | TRBV6-5 | - | TGTGCCAGCAGTACCGGGACAGGGGGCGGTCAGCCCCAGCATTTT | CASSTGTGGGQPQHF
TRBJ2-1 | - | TRBV19 | once | TGTGCCAGTAGCCCCAAGGGGGAAAATGAGCAGTTCTTC | CASSPKGENEQFF
TRBJ2-1 | TRBD2 | TRBV5-6 | - | TGTGCCAGCAGCTTACCTGGTAGCGGGGGGGCTTACAATGAGCAGTTCTTC | CASSLPGSGGAYNEQFF
TRBJ1-2 | TRBD1 | TRBV28 | - | TGTGCCAGCACCCCGACAGGGGCACAATATGGCTACACCTTC | CASTPTGAQYGYTF
TRBJ1-3 | TRBD1 | TRBV7-9 | few | TGTGCCAGCAGCTACTACAGGGGGTATACGACTCGGGGAAACACCATATATTTT | CASSYYRGYTTRGNTIYF
TRBJ2-4 | - | TRBV2 | - | TGTGCCAGCAGACGAACGTACAGCCTAGCCAAAAACATTCAGTACTTC | CASRRTYSLAKNIQYF
TRBJ2-3 | TRBD2 | TRBV5-1 | - | TGCGCCAGCAGCTGGCTAGCGGGGTTCACAGATACGCAGTATTTT | CASSWLAGFTDTQYF
TRBJ2-3 | TRBD1 | TRBV5-1 | - | TGCGCCAGCAGCCCGGGACAGGGGAGAGGAGATACGCAGTATTTT | CASSPGQGRGDTQYF
TRBJ2-6 | - | TRBV4-1 | - | TGCGCCAGCAGCCGTCCCGGGGCTAGCGTACGCTCTGGGGCCAACGTCCTGACTTTC | CASSRPGASVRSGANVLTF
TRBJ2-1 | TRBD2 | TRBV4-2 | - | TGTGCCAGCAGCCACGGGAGGGGCTGGCGTTGGGATGAGCAGTTCTTC | CASSHGRGWRWDEQFF
TRBJ1-4 | TRBD1 | TRBV25-1 | few | TGTGCCAGCAGCCAGGGGGCCCATGAAAAACTGTTTTTT | CASSQGAHEKLFF
TRBJ1-2 | - | TRBV5-6 | - | TGTGCCAGCAGCCAATACCGACAGGTTCAAGGCTACACCTTC | CASSQYRQVQGYTF
TRBJ1-6 | - | TRBV2 | - | TGTGCCAGCAGGCGAAACAGGGACCCCTATAATTCACCCCTCCACTTT | CASRRNRDPYNSPLHF
TRBJ1-2 | TRBD1 | TRBV6-5 | - | TGTGCCAGCACTACAGGGGATGGACGCTATGGCTACACCTTC | CASTTGDGRYGYTF
TRBJ2-2 | TRBD1 | TRBV11-3 | few | TGTGCCAGCAGCTCGACAGGGGGGACGAACACCGGGGAGCTGTTTTTT | CASSSTGGTNTGELFF
TRBJ1-2 | - | TRBV30 | few | TGTGCCTGGAGTTCGGGCAGCGGGGCCAACTATGGCTACACCTTC | CAWSSGSGANYGYTF
TRBJ2-1 | - | TRBV9 | - | TGTGCCAGCAGTAGCGCCCCCAATGAGCAGTTCTTC | CASSSAPNEQFF
TRBJ2-7 | - | TRBV7-9 | - | TGTGCCAGCAGCTTATTCGCCGGCTACGAGCAGTACTTC | CASSLFAGYEQYF
TRBJ2-3 | - | TRBV20-1 | few | TGCAGTGCGCCTAGCAGGGATACGCAGTATTTT | CSAPSRDTQYF
TRBJ2-3 | - | TRBV5-6 | - | TGTGCCAGCAGCTTGGAAACAGGCCCCAGCACAGATACGCAGTATTTT | CASSLETGPSTDTQYF
TRBJ2-3 | - | TRBV5-1 | - | TGCGCCAGCAGTTCCGAACGGAGCACAGATACGCAGTATTTT | CASSSERSTDTQYF
TRBJ1-6 | TRBD1 | TRBV30 | few | TGTGCCTGGACCTCTGGGACAGGGGGCAGTTCACCCCTCCACTTT | CAWTSGTGGSSPLHF
TRBJ2-7 | - | TRBV20-1 | - | TGCAGTGCTAGTGGAGGAAACCTCTTCTACGAGCAGTACTTC | CSASGGNLFYEQYF
TRBJ1-1 | - | TRBV6-5 | - | TGTGCCAGCAGTCTCCTTGAAAGGGAGATAGGAGCTTTCTTT | CASSLLEREIGAFF
TRBJ2-5 | TRBD2 | TRBV5-1 | - | TGCGCCAGCAGCCTTAGCGGGGGCCGACAAGAGACCCAGTACTTC | CASSLSGGRQETQYF